Sequencing of this TCR beta chain was carried out in a study of TIL therapy for anti-PD-1-resistant metastatic lung cancer. Study background: Several tumors were EGFR-mutant and two were ALK-rearranged. Tumors carried a median about 1.5 non-synonymous mutations per megabase.

Described time point: pre-treatment sample, taken before nivolumab and TIL therapy. In germline, CDR1 is MDHEN, CDR2 SYDVKM. This CDR3 region has 13 residues. V gave up 6 bases and J gave up 2 bases, with 7 bases separating them. The immunoSEQ assay was v3. Clones were sequenced by immunoSEQ multiplex PCR, and TCRdb holds only the in-frame ones, with some missing. The sample holds 40,000 to 60,000 clones, less than 80% seen once. The sequenced sample was blood, obtained at baseline. The chain recombines TRBV28 with TRBJ2-2; D gene unclear. The clonotype originates from a woman between 30 and 80 years old with non-small cell lung cancer. The CDR3 region is CASSRLNTGELFF. DNA for the CDR3: TGTGCCAGCAGCCGACTTAACACCGGGGAGCTGTTTTTT.